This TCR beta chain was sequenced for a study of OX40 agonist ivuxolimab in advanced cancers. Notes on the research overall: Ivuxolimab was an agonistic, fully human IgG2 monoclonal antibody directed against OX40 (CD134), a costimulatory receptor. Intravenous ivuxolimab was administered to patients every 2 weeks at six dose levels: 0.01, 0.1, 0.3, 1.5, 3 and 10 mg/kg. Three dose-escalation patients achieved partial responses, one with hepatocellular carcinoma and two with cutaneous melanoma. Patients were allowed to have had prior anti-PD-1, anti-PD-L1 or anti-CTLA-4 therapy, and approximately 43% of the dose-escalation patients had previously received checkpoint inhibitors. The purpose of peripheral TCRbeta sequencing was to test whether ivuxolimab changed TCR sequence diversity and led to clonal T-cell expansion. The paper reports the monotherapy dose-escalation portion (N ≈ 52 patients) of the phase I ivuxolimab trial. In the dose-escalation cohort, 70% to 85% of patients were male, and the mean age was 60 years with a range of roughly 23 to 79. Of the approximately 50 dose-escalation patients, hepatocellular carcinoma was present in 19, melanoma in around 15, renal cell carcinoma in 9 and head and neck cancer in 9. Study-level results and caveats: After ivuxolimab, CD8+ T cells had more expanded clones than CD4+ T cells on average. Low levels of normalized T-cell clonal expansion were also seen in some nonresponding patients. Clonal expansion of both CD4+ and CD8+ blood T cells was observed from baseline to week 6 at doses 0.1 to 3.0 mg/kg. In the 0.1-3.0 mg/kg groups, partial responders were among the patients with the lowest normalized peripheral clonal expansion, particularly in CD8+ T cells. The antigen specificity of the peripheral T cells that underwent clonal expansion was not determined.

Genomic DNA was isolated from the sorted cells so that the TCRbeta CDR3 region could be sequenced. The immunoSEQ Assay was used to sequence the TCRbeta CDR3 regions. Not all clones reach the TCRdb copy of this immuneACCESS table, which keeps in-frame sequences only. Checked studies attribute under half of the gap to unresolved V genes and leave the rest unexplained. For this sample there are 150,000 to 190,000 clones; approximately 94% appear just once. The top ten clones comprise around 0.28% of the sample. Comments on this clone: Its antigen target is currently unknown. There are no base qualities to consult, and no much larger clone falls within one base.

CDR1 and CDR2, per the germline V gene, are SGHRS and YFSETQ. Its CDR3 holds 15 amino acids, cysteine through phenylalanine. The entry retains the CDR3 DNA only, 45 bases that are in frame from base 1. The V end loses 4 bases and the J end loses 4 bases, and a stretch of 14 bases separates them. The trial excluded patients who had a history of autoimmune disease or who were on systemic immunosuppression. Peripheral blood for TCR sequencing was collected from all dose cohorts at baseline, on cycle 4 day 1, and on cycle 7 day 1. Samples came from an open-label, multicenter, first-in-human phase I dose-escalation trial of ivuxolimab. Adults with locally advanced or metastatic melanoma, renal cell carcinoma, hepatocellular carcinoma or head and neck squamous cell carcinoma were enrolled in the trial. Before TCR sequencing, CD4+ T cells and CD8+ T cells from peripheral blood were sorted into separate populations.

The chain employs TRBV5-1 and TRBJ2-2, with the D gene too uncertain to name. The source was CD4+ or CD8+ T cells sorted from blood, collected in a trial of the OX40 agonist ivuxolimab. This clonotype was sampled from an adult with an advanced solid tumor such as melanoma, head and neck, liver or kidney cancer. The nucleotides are TGCGCCAGCAGCATTGGCGCTAGTCCCACCGGGGAGCTGTTTTTT. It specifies CASSIGASPTGELFF.